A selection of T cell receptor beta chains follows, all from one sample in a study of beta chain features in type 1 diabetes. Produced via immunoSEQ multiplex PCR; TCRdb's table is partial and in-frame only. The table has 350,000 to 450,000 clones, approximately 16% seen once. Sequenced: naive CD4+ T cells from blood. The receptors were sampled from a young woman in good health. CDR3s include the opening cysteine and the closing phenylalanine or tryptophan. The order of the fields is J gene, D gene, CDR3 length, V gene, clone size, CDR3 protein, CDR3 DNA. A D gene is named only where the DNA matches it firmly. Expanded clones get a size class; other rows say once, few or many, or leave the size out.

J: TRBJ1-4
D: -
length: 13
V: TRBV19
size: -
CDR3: CASGGHSARKLFF
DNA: TGTGCCAGTGGGGGACATTCGGCCCGAAAACTGTTTTTT

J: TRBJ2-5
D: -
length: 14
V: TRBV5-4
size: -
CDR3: CASSWHPPQETQYF
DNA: TGTGCCAGCAGCTGGCATCCCCCCCAAGAGACCCAGTACTTC

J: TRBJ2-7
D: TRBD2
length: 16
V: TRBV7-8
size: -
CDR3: CASSLPQTSGRAEQYF
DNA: TGTGCCAGCAGCTTGCCCCAGACTAGCGGGAGGGCCGAGCAGTACTTC

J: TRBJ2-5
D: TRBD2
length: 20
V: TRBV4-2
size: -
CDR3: CASSHPLGLAGGRGQETQYF
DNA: TGTGCCAGCAGCCATCCTCTCGGGCTAGCGGGAGGTCGAGGGCAAGAGACCCAGTACTTC

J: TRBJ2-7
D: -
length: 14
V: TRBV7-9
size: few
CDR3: CASSTAGETYEQYF
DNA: TGTGCCAGCAGCACCGCAGGGGAAACCTACGAGCAGTACTTC

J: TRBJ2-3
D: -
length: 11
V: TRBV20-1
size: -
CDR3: CSERGGDTQYF
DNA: TGCAGTGAGAGGGGAGGAGATACGCAGTATTTT

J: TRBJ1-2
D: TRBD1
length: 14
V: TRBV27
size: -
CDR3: CASTPTGQAPGYTF
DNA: TGTGCCAGCACCCCGACGGGACAGGCACCCGGCTACACCTTC

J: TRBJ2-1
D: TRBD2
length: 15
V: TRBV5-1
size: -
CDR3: CASTTSGREYNEQFF
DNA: TGCGCCAGCACAACTAGCGGGAGGGAATACAATGAGCAGTTCTTC

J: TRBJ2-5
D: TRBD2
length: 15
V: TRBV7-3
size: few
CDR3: CASSPTSGEVETQYF
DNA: TGTGCCAGCAGCCCGACTAGCGGAGAGGTGGAGACCCAGTACTTC

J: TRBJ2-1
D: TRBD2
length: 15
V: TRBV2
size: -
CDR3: CASSEGLAGVDEQFF
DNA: TGTGCCAGCAGTGAAGGGTTAGCGGGAGTCGATGAGCAGTTCTTC

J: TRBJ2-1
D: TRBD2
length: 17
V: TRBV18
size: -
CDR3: CASSPRTSGDYDNEQFF
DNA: TGTGCCAGCTCACCACGTACTAGCGGGGACTACGACAATGAGCAGTTCTTC

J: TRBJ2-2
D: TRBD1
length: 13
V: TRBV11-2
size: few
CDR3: CASGTGFTGELFF
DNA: TGTGCCAGCGGGACAGGATTCACCGGGGAGCTGTTTTTT

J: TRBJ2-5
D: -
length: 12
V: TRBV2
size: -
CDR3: CASLRARETQYF
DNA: TGTGCCAGCCTGCGGGCTCGGGAGACCCAGTACTTC

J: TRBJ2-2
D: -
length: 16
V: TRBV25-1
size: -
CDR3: CASSEYTGEDTGELFF
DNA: TGTGCCAGCAGTGAATACACGGGAGAAGACACCGGGGAGCTGTTTTTT

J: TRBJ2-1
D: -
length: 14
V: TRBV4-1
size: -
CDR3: CASSQSTPLNEQFF
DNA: TGCGCCAGCAGCCAGAGCACCCCCCTCAATGAGCAGTTCTTC

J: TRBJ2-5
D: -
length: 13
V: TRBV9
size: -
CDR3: CASSLRSQETQYF
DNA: TGTGCCAGCAGCCTTAGAAGTCAAGAGACCCAGTACTTC

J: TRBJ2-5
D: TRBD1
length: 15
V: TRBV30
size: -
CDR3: CAWSVQGTGQETQYF
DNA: TGTGCCTGGTCAGTACAGGGGACAGGGCAAGAGACCCAGTACTTC

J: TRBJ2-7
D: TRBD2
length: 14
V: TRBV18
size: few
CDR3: CASSPRGSSYEQYF
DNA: TGTGCCAGCTCCCCCCGCGGGAGCTCCTACGAGCAGTACTTC

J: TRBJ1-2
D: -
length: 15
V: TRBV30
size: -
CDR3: CAWSVQHGGLSGYTF
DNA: TGTGCCTGGAGTGTACAACACGGAGGATTGAGTGGCTACACCTTC

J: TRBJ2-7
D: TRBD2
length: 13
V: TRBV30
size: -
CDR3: CAWTLAGVYEQYF
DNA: TGTGCCTGGACGCTAGCGGGAGTTTACGAGCAGTACTTC

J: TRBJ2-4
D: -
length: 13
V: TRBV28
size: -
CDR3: CASSLGSKNIQYF
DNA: TGTGCCAGCAGTTTGGGCAGCAAAAACATTCAGTACTTC

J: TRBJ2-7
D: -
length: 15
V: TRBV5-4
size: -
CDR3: CASREAGQVNYEQYF
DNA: TGTGCCAGCAGAGAAGCGGGACAGGTAAACTACGAGCAGTACTTC

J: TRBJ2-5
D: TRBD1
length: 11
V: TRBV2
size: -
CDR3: CASSEPDRPYF
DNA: TGTGCCAGCAGTGAACCGGACAGGCCCTACTTC

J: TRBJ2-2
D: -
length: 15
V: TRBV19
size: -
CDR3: CASSISGRNTGELFF
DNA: TGTGCCAGTAGTATTTCGGGGAGGAACACCGGGGAGCTGTTTTTT

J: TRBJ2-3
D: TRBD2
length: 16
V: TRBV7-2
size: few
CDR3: CASSQRGAGGIDTQYF
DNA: TGTGCCAGCAGCCAGCGGGGAGCGGGAGGAATAGATACGCAGTATTTT

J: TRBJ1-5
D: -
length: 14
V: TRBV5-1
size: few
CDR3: CASSITGQGQPQHF
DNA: TGCGCCAGCAGCATTACAGGGCAGGGTCAGCCCCAGCATTTT

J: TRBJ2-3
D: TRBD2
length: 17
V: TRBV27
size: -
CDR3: CASSSRTSGTRTDTQYF
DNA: TGTGCCAGCAGTTCTCGGACTAGCGGGACCCGCACAGATACGCAGTATTTT

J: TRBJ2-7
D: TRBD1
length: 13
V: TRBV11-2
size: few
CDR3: CASTMDRPYEQYF
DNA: TGTGCCAGCACGATGGACAGGCCCTACGAGCAGTACTTC

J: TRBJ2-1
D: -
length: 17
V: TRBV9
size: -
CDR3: CASSVVVRAASYNEQFF
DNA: TGTGCCAGCAGCGTAGTAGTGAGGGCGGCCTCCTACAATGAGCAGTTCTTC